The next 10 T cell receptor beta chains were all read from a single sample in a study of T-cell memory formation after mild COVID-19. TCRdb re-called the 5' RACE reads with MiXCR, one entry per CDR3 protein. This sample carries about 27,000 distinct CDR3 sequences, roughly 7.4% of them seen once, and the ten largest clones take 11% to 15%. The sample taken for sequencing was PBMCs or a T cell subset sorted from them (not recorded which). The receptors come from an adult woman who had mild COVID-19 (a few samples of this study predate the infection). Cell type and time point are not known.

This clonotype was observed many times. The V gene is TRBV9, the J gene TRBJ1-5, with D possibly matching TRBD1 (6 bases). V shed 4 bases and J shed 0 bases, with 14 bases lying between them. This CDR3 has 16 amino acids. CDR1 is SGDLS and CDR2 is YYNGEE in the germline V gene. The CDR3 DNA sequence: TGTGCCAGCAGCCCGCGGACAGTGGATAGCAATCAGCCCCAGCATTTT. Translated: CASSPRTVDSNQPQHF. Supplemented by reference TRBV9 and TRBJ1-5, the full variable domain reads DSGVTQTPKHLITATGQRVTLRCSPRSGDLSVYWYQQSLDQGLQFLIQYYNGEERAKGNILERFSAQQFPDLHSELNLSSLELGDSALYFCASSPRTVDSNQPQHFGDGTRLSIL.

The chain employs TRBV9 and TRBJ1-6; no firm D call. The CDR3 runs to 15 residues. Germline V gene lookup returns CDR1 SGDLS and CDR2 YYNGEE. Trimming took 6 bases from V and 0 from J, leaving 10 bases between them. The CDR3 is CASTSGSSYNSPLHF. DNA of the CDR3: TGTGCCAGCACGTCGGGAAGCTCCTATAATTCACCCCTCCACTTT. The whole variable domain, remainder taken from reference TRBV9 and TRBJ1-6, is DSGVTQTPKHLITATGQRVTLRCSPRSGDLSVYWYQQSLDQGLQFLIQYYNGEERAKGNILERFSAQQFPDLHSELNLSSLELGDSALYFCASTSGSSYNSPLHFGNGTRLTVT.

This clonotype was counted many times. The CDR3 DNA sequence: TGCAGCGTTGCCCGGGACACGAACAATGAGCAGTTCTTC. It yields the protein CSVARDTNNEQFF. The chain is built from TRBV29-1 and TRBJ2-1; a weak D match, TRBD1 (6 bases). Trimming removed 4 bases from V and 5 bases from J, with 12 bases in between. The CDR3 has 13 amino acids. Germline CDR1 and CDR2: SQVTM and ANQGSEA.

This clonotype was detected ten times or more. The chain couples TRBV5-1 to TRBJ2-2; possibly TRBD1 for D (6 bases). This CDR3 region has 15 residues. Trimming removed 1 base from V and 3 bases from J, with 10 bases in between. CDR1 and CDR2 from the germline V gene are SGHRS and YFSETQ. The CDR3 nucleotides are TGCGCCAGCAGCTTGACAGGGTTGGACACCGGGGAGCTGTTTTTT. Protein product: CASSLTGLDTGELFF. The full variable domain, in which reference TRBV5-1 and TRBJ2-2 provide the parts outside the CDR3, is KAGVTQTPRYLIKTRGQQVTLSCSPISGHRSVSWYQQTPGQGLQFLFEYFSETQRNKGNFPGRFSGRQFSNSRSEMNVSTLELGDSALYLCASSLTGLDTGELFFGEGSRLTVL.

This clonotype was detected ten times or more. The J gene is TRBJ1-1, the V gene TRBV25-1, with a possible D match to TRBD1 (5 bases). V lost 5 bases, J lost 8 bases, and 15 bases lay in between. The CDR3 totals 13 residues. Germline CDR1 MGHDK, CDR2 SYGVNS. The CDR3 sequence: CASSSPPGQEAFF. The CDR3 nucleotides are TGTGCCAGCAGTTCCCCCCCGGGGCAGGAAGCTTTCTTT.

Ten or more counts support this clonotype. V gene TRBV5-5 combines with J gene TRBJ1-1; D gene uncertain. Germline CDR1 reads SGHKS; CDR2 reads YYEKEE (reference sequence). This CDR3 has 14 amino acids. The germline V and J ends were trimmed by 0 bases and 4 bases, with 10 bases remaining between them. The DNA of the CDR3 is TGTGCCAGCAGCTTGGTGGGGAGGAGCACTGAAGCTTTCTTT. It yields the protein CASSLVGRSTEAFF.

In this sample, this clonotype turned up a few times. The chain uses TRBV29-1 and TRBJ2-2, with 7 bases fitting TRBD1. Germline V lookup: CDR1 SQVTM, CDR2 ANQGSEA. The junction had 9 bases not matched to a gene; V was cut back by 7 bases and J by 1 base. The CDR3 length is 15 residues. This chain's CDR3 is CSALRQGRNTGELFF. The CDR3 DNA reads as TGCAGCGCCTTAAGACAGGGTCGGAACACCGGGGAGCTGTTTTTT.

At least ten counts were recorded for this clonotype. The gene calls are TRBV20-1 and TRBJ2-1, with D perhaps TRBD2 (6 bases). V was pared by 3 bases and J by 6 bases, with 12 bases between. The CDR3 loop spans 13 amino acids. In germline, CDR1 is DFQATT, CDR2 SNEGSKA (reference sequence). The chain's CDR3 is CSASGGVGNEQFF. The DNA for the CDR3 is TGCAGTGCTAGCGGGGGAGTGGGCAATGAGCAGTTCTTC.

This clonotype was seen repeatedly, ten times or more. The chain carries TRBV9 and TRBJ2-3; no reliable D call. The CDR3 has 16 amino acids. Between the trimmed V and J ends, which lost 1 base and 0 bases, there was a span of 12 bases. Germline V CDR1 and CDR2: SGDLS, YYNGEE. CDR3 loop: CASSVNVLDSTDTQYF. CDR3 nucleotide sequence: TGTGCCAGCAGCGTAAATGTGTTGGACAGCACAGATACGCAGTATTTT.

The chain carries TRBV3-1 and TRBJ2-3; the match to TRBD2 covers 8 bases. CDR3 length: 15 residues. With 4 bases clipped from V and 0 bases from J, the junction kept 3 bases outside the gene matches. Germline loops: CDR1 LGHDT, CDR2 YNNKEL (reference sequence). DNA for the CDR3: TGTGCCAGCAGCCCGTCTAGCGGGAGCACAGATACGCAGTATTTT. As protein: CASSPSSGSTDTQYF.